The 14 T cell receptor beta chains in this list originate from one sample, sequenced in a study of cytomegalovirus exposure and HLA in healthy donors. The assay was immunoSEQ multiplex PCR, and TCRdb's table has in-frame clones only and misses some. The data hold 150,000 to 250,000 clones, with roughly 77% observed a single time. Sequences were obtained from PBMCs. These receptors were obtained from a woman aged 25-40 years in good health and CMV-seronegative.

The rearrangement joins TRBV5-1 to TRBJ1-1; a possible D gene is TRBD1 (6 bases). Germline V lookup: CDR1 SGHRS, CDR2 YFSETQ. The CDR3 loop spans 16 amino acids. V was trimmed by 1 base and J by 2 bases, leaving 15 bases between them. The CDR3 DNA reads TGCGCCAGCAGCTTGAACAGGGTGGGGAGTAACACTGAAGCTTTCTTT. Protein product: CASSLNRVGSNTEAFF.

The chain combines TRBV28 with TRBJ1-2; 9 bases agree with TRBD1. The germline gives CDR1 MDHEN, CDR2 SYDVKM. V was pared by 4 bases and J by 3 bases, with 6 bases of the junction left unmatched. The CDR3 spans 15 residues. In nucleotides, the CDR3 is TGTGCCAGCAGTTCGCCGACAGGGGGTCACTATGGCTACACCTTC. This codes for CASSSPTGGHYGYTF.

This clone came up once. The chain recombines TRBV5-6 with TRBJ2-1; the D gene is possibly TRBD1 (6 bases). The V gene's germline CDR1 is SGHDT and CDR2 YYEEEE. V lost 3 bases to trimming and J lost 14 bases, with 15 bases between them. The CDR3 length is 12 residues. The CDR3 sequence is CASSYQGWDKFF. In DNA, the CDR3 is TGTGCCAGCAGCTACCAGGGGTGGGATAAGTTCTTC. Combining the CDR3 with reference TRBV5-6 and TRBJ2-1 gives the whole variable domain DAGVTQSPTHLIKTRGQQVTLRCSPKSGHDTVSWYQQALGQGPQFIFQYYEEEERQRGNFPDRFSGHQFPNYSSELNVNALLLGDSALYLCASSYQGWDKFFGPGTRLTVL.

This clone has only one observation. V gene TRBV7-9 combines with J gene TRBJ1-1, with D possibly matching TRBD1 (6 bases). The CDR3 spans 15 residues. Trimming cost V 2 bases and J 0 bases, with 10 bases left between them. CDR1 is SEHNR, CDR2 FQNEAQ, per germline (reference sequence). CDR3 nucleotide sequence: TGTGCCAGCAGCTTACAAACAGGGATGAACACTGAAGCTTTCTTT. It is translated as CASSLQTGMNTEAFF.

This chain joins TRBV11-2 and TRBJ1-1, with D hard to call. The germline gives CDR1 SGHAT, CDR2 FQNNGV. This CDR3 is built from 13 residues. V was cut by 3 bases and J by 0 bases, with 5 bases left in between. DNA for the CDR3: TGTGCCAGCAGCTTGGCCCTGAACACTGAAGCTTTCTTT. The encoded protein is CASSLALNTEAFF. Combining the CDR3 with reference TRBV11-2 and TRBJ1-1 gives the whole variable domain EAGVAQSPRYKIIEKRQSVAFWCNPISGHATLYWYQQILGQGPKLLIQFQNNGVVDDSQLPKDRFSAERLKGVDSTLKIQPAKLEDSAVYLCASSLALNTEAFFGQGTRLTVV.

This clone was found once. The genes are TRBV28 and TRBJ2-6, with 8 bases lining up with TRBD1. CDR1 and CDR2 from the germline V gene are MDHEN and SYDVKM. The length of the CDR3 is 15 residues. The V and J ends lost 6 bases and 4 bases, in that order; junction bases with no gene match: 5. CDR3 DNA: TGTGCCAGCAGGACAGGGGCGGGCGGGGCCAACGTCCTGACTTTC. It encodes CASRTGAGGANVLTF.

The chain joins TRBV2 to TRBJ2-1; TRBD2 matches at 9 bases. This CDR3 has 14 residues. V dropped 5 bases and J dropped 12; count of bases not matched to a gene: 11. The V gene's germline CDR1 is SNHLY and CDR2 FYNNEI. CDR3 amino acids: CASSPERREGSQFF. The CDR3 nucleotides are TGTGCCAGCAGTCCGGAGAGGCGGGAGGGCTCGCAGTTCTTC.

The chain is built from TRBV5-5 and TRBJ2-7; no clear D gene. This CDR3 comprises 12 residues. The V gene's germline CDR1 is SGHKS and CDR2 YYEKEE (reference sequence). V was clipped by 0 bases and J by 3 bases, with 4 bases between them. The CDR3 DNA follows: TGTGCCAGCAGCTTGGCAGACTACGAGCAGTACTTC. It yields the protein CASSLADYEQYF.

The rearrangement uses TRBV5-1 and TRBJ1-5; D might be TRBD1 (6 bases). Germline CDR1 reads SGHRS; CDR2 reads YFSETQ. V shed 4 bases and J shed 6 bases, with 26 bases lying between them. The CDR3 has 18 amino acids. The CDR3, as DNA: TGCGCCAGCAGCCCTCCGGGACAAGGATCGGGTTTGGGTCAGCCCCAGCATTTT. Translated, it gives CASSPPGQGSGLGQPQHF.

V is TRBV5-6 and J is TRBJ2-7; 7 bases line up with TRBD2. The germline V gene has CDR1 SGHDT and CDR2 YYEEEE. V was pared by 2 bases and J by 2 bases, with 10 bases of the junction left unmatched. The CDR3 totals 16 residues. This chain's CDR3 is CASSFLLADRPYEQYF. CDR3 nucleotides: TGTGCCAGCAGCTTCCTTCTAGCGGACCGCCCCTACGAGCAGTACTTC.

This clone appeared a single time. The V gene is TRBV5-1, the J gene TRBJ2-7; TRBD1 matches at 7 bases. Germline loops: CDR1 SGHRS, CDR2 YFSETQ. The CDR3 contains 14 residues. V lost 4 bases and J lost 0; bases outside the gene matches: 4. The CDR3 region is CASSRGGFSYEQYF. Written as DNA, the CDR3 is TGCGCCAGCAGCCGAGGGGGCTTCTCCTACGAGCAGTACTTC.

The chain employs TRBV10-1 and TRBJ2-1; D is undetermined. This CDR3 comprises 14 residues. V shed 3 bases and J shed 4 bases, with 10 bases lying between them. Germline V gene lookup returns CDR1 WNHNN and CDR2 SYGVQD (reference sequence). The CDR3 region is CASSESSTYNEQFF. The CDR3 DNA reads as TGCGCCAGCAGTGAATCCTCGACATACAATGAGCAGTTCTTC.

This clone was observed once. For the CDR3, the DNA is TGTGCCAGTCTAGGTGGGACAGGGGGTCTGAACACTGAAGCTTTCTTT. It translates to CASLGGTGGLNTEAFF. The chain uses TRBV19 and TRBJ1-1; 11 nucleotides align to TRBD1. With 8 bases clipped from V and 0 bases from J, the junction kept 8 bases outside the gene matches. The CDR3 has 16 residues. Germline CDR1 and CDR2: LNHDA and SQIVND (reference sequence).

V gene TRBV7-9 combines with J gene TRBJ1-2; D remains unclear. The CDR3 is 14 residues long. Between the trimmed V and J ends, which lost 5 bases and 4 bases, there was a span of 14 bases. Germline assignment: CDR1 SEHNR and CDR2 FQNEAQ (reference sequence). CDR3 loop: CASSRPDTGYGYTF. In DNA, the CDR3 is TGTGCCAGCAGCCGACCTGATACGGGCTATGGCTACACCTTC.